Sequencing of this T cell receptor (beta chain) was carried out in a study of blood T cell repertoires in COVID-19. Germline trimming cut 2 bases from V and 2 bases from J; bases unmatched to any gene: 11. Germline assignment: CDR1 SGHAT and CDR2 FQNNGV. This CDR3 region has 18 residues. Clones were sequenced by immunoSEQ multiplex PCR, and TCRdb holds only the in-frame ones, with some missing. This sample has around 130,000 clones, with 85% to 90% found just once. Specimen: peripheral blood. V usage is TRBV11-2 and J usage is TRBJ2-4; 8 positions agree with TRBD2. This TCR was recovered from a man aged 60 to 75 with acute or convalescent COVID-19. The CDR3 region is CASSLYGREVGPKNIQYF. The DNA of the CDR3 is TGTGCCAGCAGCTTATACGGGAGGGAGGTCGGGCCCAAAAACATTCAGTACTTC.